The T cell receptor (beta chain) described here comes from a study of OX40 agonist ivuxolimab in advanced cancers. Study-level results: Normalized expansion of T-cell clones was also low for some nonresponders. On average, CD8+ T cells showed a greater number of expanded clones than CD4+.

Notes on this clone: Antigen specificity is unknown.

J lost 5 bases, V lost 4 bases, and 5 bases had no gene match. CDR1 SGHRS and CDR2 YFSETQ come from the germline V gene. CDR3 length: 16 amino acids. Sequencing used immunoSEQ multiplex PCR; TCRdb keeps in-frame clones, though not all of them. The sample has around 63,000 clones, 75% to 90% seen once. The sample in question was CD4+ or CD8+ T cells sorted from blood, obtained in a trial of the OX40 agonist ivuxolimab. This TCR was sampled from an adult with an advanced solid tumor such as melanoma, head and neck, liver or kidney cancer. The V and J genes are TRBV5-1 and TRBJ2-2; 13 bases match TRBD2. In DNA form, the CDR3 reads TGCGCCAGCAGCCCGGGACTAGCGGGGTTAACCGGGGAGCTGTTTTTT. This translates into CASSPGLAGLTGELFF.